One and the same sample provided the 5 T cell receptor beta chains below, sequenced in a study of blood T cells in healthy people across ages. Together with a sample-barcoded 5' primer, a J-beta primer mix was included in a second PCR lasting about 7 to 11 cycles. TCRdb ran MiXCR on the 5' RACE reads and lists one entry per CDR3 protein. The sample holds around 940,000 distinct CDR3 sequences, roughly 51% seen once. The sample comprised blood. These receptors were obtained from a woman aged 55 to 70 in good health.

As DNA, the CDR3 is TGTGCCAGCAGTCCTAGTATGACAGATGGAGAGACCCAGTACTTC. Translating gives CASSPSMTDGETQYF. V gene TRBV27 combines with J gene TRBJ2-5; maybe TRBD1 (5 bases). V was trimmed by 5 bases and J by 4 bases, leaving 17 bases between them. Germline V gene lookup returns CDR1 MNHEY and CDR2 SMNVEV (reference sequence). This CDR3 is built from 15 residues.

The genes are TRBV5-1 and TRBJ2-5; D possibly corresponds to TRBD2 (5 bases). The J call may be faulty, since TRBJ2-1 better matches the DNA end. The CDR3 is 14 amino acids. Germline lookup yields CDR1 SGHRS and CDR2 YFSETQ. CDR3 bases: TGCGCCAGCAGCTTTTCCCCCGGGGTCCATGAGCAGTTCTTC. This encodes CASSFSPGVHEQFF.

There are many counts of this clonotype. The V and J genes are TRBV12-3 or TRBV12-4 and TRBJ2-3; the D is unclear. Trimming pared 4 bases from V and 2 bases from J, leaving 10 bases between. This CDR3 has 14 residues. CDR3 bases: TGTGCCAGCAGTTCCCTATCAATCACAGATACGCAGTATTTT. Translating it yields CASSSLSITDTQYF.

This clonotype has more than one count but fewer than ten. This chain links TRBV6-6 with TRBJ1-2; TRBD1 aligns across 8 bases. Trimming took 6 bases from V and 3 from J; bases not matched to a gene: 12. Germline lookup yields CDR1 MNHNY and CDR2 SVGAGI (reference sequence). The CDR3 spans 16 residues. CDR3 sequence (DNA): TGTGCCAGCAGAAGCAGGCAGGGGGCGCGGGACTATGGCTACACCTTC. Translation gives CASRSRQGARDYGYTF.

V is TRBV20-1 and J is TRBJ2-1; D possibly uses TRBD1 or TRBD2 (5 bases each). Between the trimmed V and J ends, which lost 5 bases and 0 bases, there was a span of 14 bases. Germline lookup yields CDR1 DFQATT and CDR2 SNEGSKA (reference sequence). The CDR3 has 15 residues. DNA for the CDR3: TGCAGTGCTCATCCACAGAGGGGCTCCTACAATGAGCAGTTCTTC. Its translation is CSAHPQRGSYNEQFF.